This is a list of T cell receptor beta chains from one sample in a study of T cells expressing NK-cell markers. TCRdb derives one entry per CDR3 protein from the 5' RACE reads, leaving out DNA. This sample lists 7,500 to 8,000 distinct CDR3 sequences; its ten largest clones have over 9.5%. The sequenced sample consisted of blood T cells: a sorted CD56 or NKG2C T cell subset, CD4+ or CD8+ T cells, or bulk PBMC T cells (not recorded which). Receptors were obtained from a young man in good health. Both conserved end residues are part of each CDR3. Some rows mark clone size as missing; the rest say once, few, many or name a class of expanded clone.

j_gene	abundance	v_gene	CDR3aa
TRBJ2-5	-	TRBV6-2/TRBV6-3	CASSYTGRETQYF
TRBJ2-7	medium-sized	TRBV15	CATSRNPGMSYEQYF
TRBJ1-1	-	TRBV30	CAWTLLGDRVAEAFF
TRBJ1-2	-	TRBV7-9	CASSSGTPMRGYTF
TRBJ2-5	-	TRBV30	CAWRTRRVVQTQYF
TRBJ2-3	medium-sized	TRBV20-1	CSARPGGDTQYF
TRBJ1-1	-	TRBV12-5	CASGLLFLEGNTEAFF
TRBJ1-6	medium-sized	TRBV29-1	CSVGDRGDNSPLHF
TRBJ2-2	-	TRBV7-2	CASSLVHGELFF
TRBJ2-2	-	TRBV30	CALLTGENTGELFF
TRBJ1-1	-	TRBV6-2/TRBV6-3	CASSETNTEAFF
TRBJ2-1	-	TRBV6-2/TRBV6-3	CASSYSAGSYNEQFF
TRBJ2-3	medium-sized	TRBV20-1	CSARDWASRADTQYF